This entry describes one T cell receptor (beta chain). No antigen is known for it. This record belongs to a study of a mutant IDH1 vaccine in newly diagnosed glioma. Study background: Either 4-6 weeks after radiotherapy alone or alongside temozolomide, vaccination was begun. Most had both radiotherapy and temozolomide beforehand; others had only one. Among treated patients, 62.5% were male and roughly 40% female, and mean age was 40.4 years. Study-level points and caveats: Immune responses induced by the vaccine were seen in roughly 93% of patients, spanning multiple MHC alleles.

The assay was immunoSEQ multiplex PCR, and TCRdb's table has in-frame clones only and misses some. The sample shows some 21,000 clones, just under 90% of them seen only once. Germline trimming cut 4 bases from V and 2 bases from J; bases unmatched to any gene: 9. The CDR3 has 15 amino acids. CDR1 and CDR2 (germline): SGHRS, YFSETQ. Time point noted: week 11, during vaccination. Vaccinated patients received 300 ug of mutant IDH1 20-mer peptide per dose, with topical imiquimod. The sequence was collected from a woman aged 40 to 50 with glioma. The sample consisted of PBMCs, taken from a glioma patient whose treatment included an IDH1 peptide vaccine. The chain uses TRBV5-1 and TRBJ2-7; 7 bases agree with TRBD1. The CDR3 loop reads CASSPYPGTAYEQYF. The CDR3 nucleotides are TGCGCCAGCAGCCCCTACCCCGGGACAGCCTACGAGCAGTACTTC.